The source of this T cell receptor (beta chain) is a study of read filtering for tumor transcriptome and immune sequencing. Study overall: RNA-seq yielded only about 80 to 1,400 TCR reads, IR-seq about 4.05 to 11 million.

Study findings and constraints: Sorted CD138-negative bone marrow cells were not purified T cells. Approximately 82% of IR-seq clonotypes had one read, totaling around 4% of reads; RNA-seq: around 70% and 40%.

Concerning this clonotype itself: Its antigen remains unidentified. A read error is the likely source, as a far larger clone sits one nucleotide away.

From about 400 ng of RNA, a library with molecular barcoded alpha/delta and beta/gamma adaptors was made. Via MiXCR, TCRdb re-called the reads, giving one row per CDR3 protein. The profile shows about 38,000 distinct CDR3 sequences, approximately 14% of them singletons. Looked up from germline, CDR1 is SGHKS and CDR2 is YYEKEE (reference sequence). Trimming cost V 2 bases and J 4 bases, with 18 bases left between them. The CDR3 has 16 residues. Sequenced: a population of CD138-negative cells sorted from bone marrow. The TCR comes from a donor aged 40 or over with multiple myeloma. This chain joins TRBV5-5 and TRBJ1-1, with D perhaps matching TRBD1 (5 bases). CDR3 amino acids: CASSLGWGRWLTEAFF. The CDR3 bases are TGTGCCAGCAGCTTAGGGTGGGGCAGGTGGCTCACTGAAGCTTTCTTT.